Reported below is one T cell receptor (beta chain). After template switching added a universal primer site, the resulting cDNA carried unique molecular identifiers. TCRdb independently ran MiXCR on the 5' RACE reads; one entry per CDR3 protein. The repertoire holds roughly 350,000 distinct CDR3 sequences, with about 10% as singletons. The data were obtained in a study of identical twins. The V end was cut by 2 bases, the J end by 2 bases, with 9 bases between. The CDR3 covers 14 residues. The germline CDR1 and CDR2 sequences are MNHNS and SASEGT. This TCR came from a woman between 50 and 59 years old in good health. This chain connects TRBV6-1 to TRBJ2-5; no clear D gene. Input material: naive T cells sorted from blood. CDR3 sequence reads: CASSEQVYQETQYF. The CDR3 region has the DNA TGTGCCAGCAGTGAACAGGTCTATCAAGAGACCCAGTACTTC.